The rows below give T cell receptor beta chains drawn from one sample of a study of blood T cell repertoires in COVID-19. Sequencing used immunoSEQ multiplex PCR; TCRdb keeps in-frame clones, though not all of them. The sample shows about 120,000 clones, more than 75% of them seen only once. The sequencing sample was made of peripheral blood. Receptor source: a man in his sixties with acute or convalescent COVID-19. The CDR3 runs from the conserved cysteine through the conserved F or W. D genes are given only for firm matches. Some rows have no size entry. The others give once, few or many, or a class for an expanded clone.

clone_size: -; j_call: TRBJ1-5; d_call: TRBD1; v_call: TRBV2; cdr3_length: 13; cdr3_nt: TGTGCCAGCAGTGAAAACAGGGGACAGCCCCAGCATTTT; cdr3_aa: CASSENRGQPQHF
clone_size: -; j_call: TRBJ2-7; d_call: TRBD1; v_call: TRBV27; cdr3_length: 15; cdr3_nt: TGTGCCAGCAGTTTAACGGCAGGGGGCTCTCACGAGCAGTACTTC; cdr3_aa: CASSLTAGGSHEQYF
clone_size: -; j_call: TRBJ2-7; d_call: TRBD2; v_call: TRBV3-1/TRBV3-2; cdr3_length: 14; cdr3_nt: TGTGCCAGCAGCCAAAGCGGGAGCTCCTACGAGCAGTACTTC; cdr3_aa: CASSQSGSSYEQYF
clone_size: -; j_call: TRBJ2-3; d_call: TRBD2; v_call: TRBV19; cdr3_length: 16; cdr3_nt: TGTGCCAGTAGCCTCCTCACTAGCGGCAGGCCAGCTACGCAGTATTTT; cdr3_aa: CASSLLTSGRPATQYF
clone_size: once; j_call: TRBJ2-7; d_call: -; v_call: TRBV18; cdr3_length: 12; cdr3_nt: TGTGCCAGCTCACCTCCAGGACAGATGGAGTACTTC; cdr3_aa: CASSPPGQMEYF
clone_size: few; j_call: TRBJ1-1; d_call: TRBD1; v_call: TRBV4-3; cdr3_length: 15; cdr3_nt: TGCGCCAGCAGCCAAGGACAGGGGGGGTACACTGAAGCTTTCTTT; cdr3_aa: CASSQGQGGYTEAFF
clone_size: -; j_call: TRBJ2-3; d_call: -; v_call: TRBV28; cdr3_length: 16; cdr3_nt: TGTGCCAGCAGTTTATGGCGGGCCCCGGGCACAGATACGCAGTATTTT; cdr3_aa: CASSLWRAPGTDTQYF
clone_size: -; j_call: TRBJ1-5; d_call: -; v_call: TRBV24-1; cdr3_length: 17; cdr3_nt: TGTGCCACCAGTGATTTTGACCGAGGTGAAAGCAATCAGCCCCAGCATTTT; cdr3_aa: CATSDFDRGESNQPQHF
clone_size: -; j_call: TRBJ2-7; d_call: -; v_call: TRBV9; cdr3_length: 14; cdr3_nt: TGTGCCAGCAGCGTAGGGGGCAACCTGGACGAGCAGTACTTC; cdr3_aa: CASSVGGNLDEQYF
clone_size: -; j_call: TRBJ2-3; d_call: -; v_call: TRBV19; cdr3_length: 13; cdr3_nt: TGTGCCAGTAATCGACAGGGCACAGATACGCAGTATTTT; cdr3_aa: CASNRQGTDTQYF
clone_size: -; j_call: TRBJ1-4; d_call: -; v_call: TRBV3-1/TRBV3-2; cdr3_length: 12; cdr3_nt: TGTGCCAGCAGCCAAGTCCAGGGTGGCCTGTTTTTT; cdr3_aa: CASSQVQGGLFF
clone_size: -; j_call: TRBJ2-7; d_call: TRBD1; v_call: TRBV30; cdr3_length: 14; cdr3_nt: TGTGCCTGGAGTGTAGGACAGGGGGCGTACGAGCAGTACTTC; cdr3_aa: CAWSVGQGAYEQYF
clone_size: -; j_call: TRBJ2-3; d_call: TRBD2; v_call: TRBV7-9; cdr3_length: 16; cdr3_nt: TGTGCCAGCATCGAGACTAGCGGGAGGGCCACAGATACGCAGTATTTT; cdr3_aa: CASIETSGRATDTQYF
clone_size: -; j_call: TRBJ2-2; d_call: -; v_call: TRBV18; cdr3_length: 12; cdr3_nt: TGTGCCAGCTCACCAGGCAACGGGGAGCTGTTTTTT; cdr3_aa: CASSPGNGELFF
clone_size: -; j_call: TRBJ1-5; d_call: -; v_call: TRBV23-1; cdr3_length: 15; cdr3_nt: TGCGCCAGCAGTCCTGGGGGGAGGAGCAATCAGCCCCAGCATTTT; cdr3_aa: CASSPGGRSNQPQHF
clone_size: few; j_call: TRBJ2-7; d_call: TRBD1; v_call: TRBV7-9; cdr3_length: 15; cdr3_nt: TGTGCCAGCAGCTTCGGTGGGACAGTAACCTACGAGCAGTACTTC; cdr3_aa: CASSFGGTVTYEQYF
clone_size: -; j_call: TRBJ2-7; d_call: -; v_call: TRBV3-1/TRBV3-2; cdr3_length: 13; cdr3_nt: TGTGCCAGCAGCCTTTCTACCCCTTACGAGCAGTACTTC; cdr3_aa: CASSLSTPYEQYF
clone_size: -; j_call: TRBJ1-3; d_call: -; v_call: TRBV21-1; cdr3_length: 16; cdr3_nt: TGTGCCAGCAGCAATCCGGCGGACAAGGCTGGAAACACCATATATTTT; cdr3_aa: CASSNPADKAGNTIYF
clone_size: -; j_call: TRBJ2-1; d_call: TRBD1; v_call: TRBV9; cdr3_length: 14; cdr3_nt: TGTGCCAGCAGCTGGGGACAGGGTCCCAATGAGCAGTTCTTC; cdr3_aa: CASSWGQGPNEQFF
clone_size: -; j_call: TRBJ2-7; d_call: TRBD2; v_call: TRBV19; cdr3_length: 13; cdr3_nt: TGTGCCAGTAGTACTGGGGAGGGGTACGAGCAGTACTTC; cdr3_aa: CASSTGEGYEQYF
clone_size: -; j_call: TRBJ1-1; d_call: -; v_call: TRBV19; cdr3_length: 14; cdr3_nt: TGTGCCAGTAGTATTGTGGGGGCAGGGACTGAAGCTTTCTTT; cdr3_aa: CASSIVGAGTEAFF
clone_size: -; j_call: TRBJ2-1; d_call: TRBD1; v_call: TRBV7-3; cdr3_length: 16; cdr3_nt: TGTGCCAGCAGCTTAGCGGGACAGGGAAGGTCGGGTGAGCAGTTCTTC; cdr3_aa: CASSLAGQGRSGEQFF
clone_size: -; j_call: TRBJ2-1; d_call: TRBD2; v_call: TRBV30; cdr3_length: 16; cdr3_nt: TGTGCCTGGAGTAACAAGGGACTAGCGGGAGGTCATGAGCAGTTCTTC; cdr3_aa: CAWSNKGLAGGHEQFF
clone_size: -; j_call: TRBJ2-1; d_call: -; v_call: TRBV4-1; cdr3_length: 16; cdr3_nt: TGCGCCAGCAGCCAAGATCGACAGCGGGCTTACAATGAGCAGTTCTTC; cdr3_aa: CASSQDRQRAYNEQFF
clone_size: -; j_call: TRBJ2-7; d_call: TRBD1; v_call: TRBV5-8; cdr3_length: 15; cdr3_nt: TGTGCCAGCAGCTTCCGGGACAGCGACATCTACGAGCAGTACTTC; cdr3_aa: CASSFRDSDIYEQYF
clone_size: -; j_call: TRBJ2-2; d_call: -; v_call: TRBV6-6; cdr3_length: 14; cdr3_nt: TGTGCCAGCATGGGGCGGAGCCTCACCGGGGAGCTGTTTTTT; cdr3_aa: CASMGRSLTGELFF
clone_size: -; j_call: TRBJ2-1; d_call: TRBD2; v_call: TRBV5-1; cdr3_length: 16; cdr3_nt: TGCGCCACCAGTACTAGCGGGCTTAGCTCCTACAATGAGCAGTTCTTC; cdr3_aa: CATSTSGLSSYNEQFF
clone_size: -; j_call: TRBJ2-5; d_call: TRBD1; v_call: TRBV27; cdr3_length: 16; cdr3_nt: TGTGCCAGCACCCCTAGGAGACAGGGGGCAGGAGAGACCCAGTACTTC; cdr3_aa: CASTPRRQGAGETQYF
clone_size: -; j_call: TRBJ1-6; d_call: -; v_call: TRBV9; cdr3_length: 17; cdr3_nt: TGTGCCAGCAGCGTAGGGGTAAGACAGGCGATTAATTCACCCCTCCACTTT; cdr3_aa: CASSVGVRQAINSPLHF
clone_size: few; j_call: TRBJ1-2; d_call: -; v_call: TRBV11-2; cdr3_length: 15; cdr3_nt: TGTGCCAGCGGACAAAACGGCCTCGCTAACTATGGCTACACCTTC; cdr3_aa: CASGQNGLANYGYTF